This T cell receptor (beta chain) was found in a study of shared clonotypes between healthy human individuals. Remarks on this clone: Its specificity is unknown.

Some 28,000 T cell genomes (about 0.2 ug DNA) went into each sorted-subset replicate. TCRdb's copy holds only in-frame clones and misses some; the assay was immunoSEQ multiplex PCR. The data contain 780,000 or so clones, 55% to 75% of them seen just once; the ten biggest clones take up under 2%. General study points: Naive CD4 clonotypes overlapped across a few donors at around 4.7%. Researchers sampled only blood; tissue repertoires likely differ. Sorted-subset samples were not fully sequenced, rarefaction indicated.

Sequenced input: memory CD4+ T cells sorted from blood. Subset meaning: CD45RA-negative fraction. This receptor was taken from a woman younger than 45 in good health.

CDR3 nucleotide sequence: TGTGCCAGCTTGACGCCCATGCAGCAGAATGTGACCCAGTACTTC. Translation gives CASLTPMQQNVTQYF. This chain uses TRBV11-2 with TRBJ2-5; D is unresolved. Looked up from germline, CDR1 is SGHAT and CDR2 is FQNNGV. The CDR3 length is 15 residues. Trimming took off 8 bases at V and 7 bases at J, with 23 bases between the two ends.